This TCR beta chain was recorded in a study of response to subunit inactivated influenza vaccine. Study-level points and caveats: Authors suggested that a seasonal influenza vaccination recruits few new T cells each time.

TCRdb analysed the RT-PCR reads with MiXCR anew, one entry per CDR3 protein. The sample gives around 200,000 distinct CDR3 sequences, nearly 9.5% of which show up once; approximately 10% is in the top ten. Deletions cut 4 bases from V and 7 bases from J, with 19 bases between. Germline V lookup: CDR1 MDHEN, CDR2 SYDVKM. This CDR3 contains 15 residues. About this clonotype itself: Antigen specificity is unknown.

This TCR derives from a man in his fifties who received an inactivated influenza vaccine. The chain carries TRBV28 and TRBJ1-2, with D tentatively TRBD1 (5 bases). This sample comprised non-naive T cells sorted from PBMCs, obtained on the day of vaccination. CDR3 nucleotide sequence: TGTGCCAGCAGTTCCTCCGGGTTCCTCACAGGTGGCTACACCTTC. Its protein is CASSSSGFLTGGYTF.